This T cell receptor beta chain was profiled in a study of T-cell reconstitution after alpha-beta-depleted transplantation in children (dated by TCRdb to about 2016). With regard to the full study: Using TCR repertoire profiling, the study quantitatively followed how T-cell immune reconstitution unfolded in children after TCRalphabeta/CD19-depleted allogeneic hematopoietic cell transplantation.

The library was generated by PCR. The sequencer listed for this sample is Illumina HiSeq 2500. To normalize quantification of the TCRbeta repertoire, the TCR libraries were built with molecular barcoding that relied on unique molecular identifiers. The raw public reads went through TCRdb reprocessing: fastp at Q25, MiXCR clone calling, in-frame beta chains kept. Entries are consolidated by CDR3 protein sequence, retaining the most common genes and DNA. The sample table shows 110,000 or so distinct CDR3 sequences, and around 6.4% are seen once. Clones ranked in the top ten supply approximately 23% of the sample. This specimen's treatment or condition label, interpreted: allogeneic hematopoietic cell transplantation with graft depleted of TCRalphabeta T cells and CD19 B cells. Transplant recipients were children who received TCRalphabeta/CD19-depleted allogeneic hematopoietic cell grafts. Findings and caveats that apply to the study as a whole: The frequencies of hyperexpanded clones fell over the following months, and after one year, T-cell counts and TCRbeta diversity were mostly attributed to newly produced T cells. In some patients, high TCRbeta diversity at day 60 was attributed to recipient T cells and intrathymic progenitors that had survived conditioning. The apparently early recovery of alphabetaT-cell counts about two months after transplant reportedly depended on only several hundred rapidly expanded clones that came from non-depleted graft cells.

This clonotype was recorded a few times. The clone's antigen remains unknown. No per-base quality is available; no much larger clone lies one base away. Including the terminal cysteine and phenylalanine, the CDR3 comprises 15 residues. Solely the CDR3 DNA is kept, with 45 bases framed from the first base. Trimming removed 0 bases from V and 3 bases from J; the gene matches leave 2 bases unexplained. CDR1 and CDR2, per the germline V gene, are LGHNA and YSLEER. The sequenced sample was PBMCs, mostly from graft donor cells, obtained 360 days after TCRalphabeta/CD19-depleted stem cell transplant. The rearrangement combines TRBV4-3 with TRBJ2-4; the central 7 bases match TRBD1. This TCR was sampled from a male patient between 2 and 10 years old who had a stem cell transplant for acute lymphoblastic leukemia, so the T cells may come from the graft donor. This receptor has the CDR3 CASSQDRDSKNIQYF. At the DNA level, the sequence is TGCGCCAGCAGCCAAGACCGGGACAGCAAAAACATTCAGTACTTC.